One sample yielded the 2 T cell receptor beta chains listed below, sequenced in a study of T cells in Graves' hyperthyroidism and ophthalmopathy. The CDR3 regions of TCR beta were amplified from RNA transcripts. RT-PCR in the first round (using the HTBI primer set) targeted the TCR CDR3. TCRdb used MiXCR to reprocess the multiplex PCR reads, holding one entry per CDR3 protein. The data show hundreds of thousands of distinct CDR3 sequences, 38% seen once. Sequencing was performed on blood. These TCRs come from a man aged 18 to 29 with Graves' hyperthyroidism.

The V gene is TRBV14, the J gene TRBJ1-2; no firm D call. The CDR3 is 13 amino acids. The germline V gene has CDR1 SGHDN and CDR2 FVKESK. The V end was cut by 3 bases, the J end by 8 bases, with 13 bases between. The DNA for the CDR3 is TGTGCCAGCAGCCAGACGGCGGACGGGGGCTACACCTTC. It yields the protein CASSQTADGGYTF.

The chain combines TRBV7-8 with TRBJ2-7, with no clear D. CDR1 and CDR2 (germline): SGHVS, FQNEAQ. V was pared by 4 bases and J by 3 bases, with 13 bases between. The CDR3 extends over 14 amino acids. The CDR3 region is CASSSLPGDYEQYF. The CDR3 DNA reads as TGTGCCAGCAGCTCCTTGCCAGGCGACTACGAGCAGTACTTC.